The 27 T cell receptor beta chains in this list originate from one sample, sequenced in a study of blood T cells in healthy people across ages. The use of a sample-barcoded 5' primer and a J-beta primer mix characterized a second PCR of about 7 to 12 cycles. TCRdb called the 5' RACE reads again in MiXCR, with one record for every CDR3 protein. Here the sample spans more than 700,000 distinct CDR3 sequences, around half being singletons. Sequencing input: blood. These receptors were obtained from a man older than 75 in good health.

This clonotype was picked up a small number of times. The V and J genes are TRBV20-1 and TRBJ2-1; TRBD1 matches at 8 bases. CDR1 is DFQATT, CDR2 SNEGSKA, per germline (reference sequence). The CDR3 contains 16 residues. Trimming at V came to 0 bases and at J to 4 bases, leaving 8 bases not matched to a gene. This CDR3 is CSARDGSGTGYNEQFF. The DNA for the CDR3 is TGCAGTGCTAGAGATGGCAGTGGGACAGGTTACAATGAGCAGTTCTTC.

For this clonotype: Relative to the germline gene, one junction end is altered; a read error may explain this. V usage is TRBV7-2 and J usage is TRBJ2-1; 12 nucleotides match TRBD1. Germline V CDR1 and CDR2: SGHTA, FQGNSA. The CDR3 totals 15 residues. The CDR3 protein is CASSVGTGGRNGQFF. CDR3 DNA sequence: TGTGCCAGCAGCGTCGGGACAGGGGGCCGAAATGGGCAGTTCTTC.

The chain employs TRBV20-1 and TRBJ1-4; perhaps TRBD1 as D (5 bases). Germline V CDR1 and CDR2: DFQATT, SNEGSKA (reference sequence). V lost 3 bases to trimming and J lost 8 bases, with 13 bases between them. CDR3 length: 13 amino acids. CDR3 DNA: TGCAGTGCTAGTGCAGCCCGGGGGGAAAAACTGTTTTTT. Translating it yields CSASAARGEKLFF.

The chain joins TRBV28 to TRBJ2-7, with no clear D. V lost 4 bases and J 0 bases, leaving 10 bases between the germline ends. Germline CDR1 is MDHEN and CDR2 is SYDVKM. This CDR3 has 14 residues. CDR3 sequence (DNA): TGTGCCAGCAGTTCCTGGCGGCTCTCCTACGAGCAGTACTTC. It yields the protein CASSSWRLSYEQYF.

The CDR3 sequence is CASSLSVRGEAFF. As DNA, the CDR3 is TGCGCCAGCAGCTTGTCTGTCCGAGGGGAAGCTTTCTTT. The chain links TRBV5-1 to TRBJ1-1; D is ambiguous. This CDR3 has 13 amino acids. Germline loops: CDR1 SGHRS, CDR2 YFSETQ. The V gene lost 1 base and the J gene lost 8 bases, with 12 bases spanning the gap.

This clonotype was observed a handful of times. The gene calls are TRBV27 and TRBJ2-5, with 7 bases that match TRBD1. The CDR3 runs 14 residues. Germline V gene sequence: CDR1 MNHEY, CDR2 SMNVEV (reference sequence). The V gene end was trimmed by 4 bases and the J gene end by 2 bases; junction bases not matched to a gene: 4. The CDR3 sequence: CASSSYRGQETQYF. CDR3 in DNA: TGTGCCAGCAGTTCCTACAGGGGTCAAGAGACCCAGTACTTC.

The chain links TRBV28 to TRBJ1-2, with unresolved D. The CDR3 consists of 17 residues. Germline values: CDR1 MDHEN, CDR2 SYDVKM. The V gene lost 6 bases and the J gene lost 2 bases, with 22 bases spanning the gap. CDR3: CASRPTLKGLKNYGYTF. CDR3 sequence (DNA): TGTGCCAGCAGACCCACCCTAAAAGGGTTGAAAAACTATGGCTACACCTTC.

This sequence joins TRBV5-1 and TRBJ2-7; weak D call: TRBD2 (6 bases). CDR1 is SGHRS, CDR2 YFSETQ, per germline. CDR3 length equals 14 residues. V gave up 0 bases and J gave up 3 bases, with 10 bases separating them. CDR3 in amino acids: CASSLAGRDYEQYF. Here the CDR3 DNA reads TGCGCCAGCAGCTTGGCCGGGCGGGACTACGAGCAGTACTTC.

This chain links TRBV20-1 with TRBJ1-5; no firm D call. The CDR3 sequence is 14 residues long. V dropped 0 bases and J dropped 7 bases, with 13 bases sitting between them. Germline V gene sequence: CDR1 DFQATT, CDR2 SNEGSKA (reference sequence). The CDR3 DNA reads TGCAGTGCTAGAGATCGTGGGCCCAGCCAGCCCCAGCATTTT. Translated, it gives CSARDRGPSQPQHF.

There are a few counts of this clonotype. The chain has TRBV12-3 or TRBV12-4 and TRBJ2-1; the D call may be TRBD1 or TRBD2 (5 bases each). V was shortened by 7 bases and J by 0 bases, with 22 bases between the two germline ends. This CDR3 is built from 18 residues. The CDR3 nucleotides are TGTGCCAGCACCTTAAGGTGGGACCCTTTGCGCTCCTACAATGAGCAGTTCTTC. Translated, it gives CASTLRWDPLRSYNEQFF.

J is TRBJ1-2 and V is TRBV5-6, with a weak D call TRBD1 (6 bases). Germline lookup yields CDR1 SGHDT and CDR2 YYEEEE. Trimming removed 3 bases at V and 4 bases at J, with 10 bases between. This CDR3 region has 13 residues. The CDR3 DNA is TGTGCCAGCAGCTGGACAGAGGGCTATGGCTACACCTTC. Translated: CASSWTEGYGYTF.

This clonotype came up many times. This chain uses TRBV5-1 with TRBJ2-1; D is uncertain. V was pared by 0 bases and J by 8 bases, with 6 bases between. Per the germline V gene, CDR1 is SGHRS and CDR2 is YFSETQ. CDR3 size: 12 residues. The DNA for the CDR3 is TGCGCCAGCAGCTTGGTACGAGATGAGCAGTTCTTC. It codes for CASSLVRDEQFF.

The chain employs TRBV6-2 or TRBV6-3 and TRBJ2-7; 7 bases agree with TRBD2. The CDR3 totals 13 residues. The germline CDR1 and CDR2 sequences are MNHEY and SVGEGT. The J segment lost 7 bases and the V segment lost 10 bases, leaving 13 bases of the junction unmatched. The CDR3 reads CATKRGGGNEQYF. CDR3 coding DNA: TGTGCCACCAAGCGCGGGGGAGGAAATGAGCAGTACTTC.

Only a few counts were recorded for this clonotype. V and J are TRBV7-2 and TRBJ2-1, with D perhaps matching TRBD2 (5 bases). V was cut by 5 bases and J by 0 bases, with 14 bases left in between. CDR3 length equals 16 residues. Looked up from germline, CDR1 is SGHTA and CDR2 is FQGNSA. CDR3 amino acids: CASSGTRASSYNEQFF. CDR3 DNA: TGTGCCAGCAGCGGCACTAGGGCCAGCTCCTACAATGAGCAGTTCTTC.

This clonotype was seen a handful of times. The chain joins TRBV29-1 to TRBJ2-7; D remains ambiguous. Germline CDR1 is SQVTM and CDR2 is ANQGSEA. The V end was cut by 0 bases, the J end by 3 bases, with 9 bases between. The CDR3 length is 13 residues. Here the CDR3 reads CSVEDPRDYEQYF. CDR3 sequence (DNA): TGCAGCGTTGAAGATCCTAGGGACTACGAGCAGTACTTC.

V is TRBV7-6 and J is TRBJ2-5, with TRBD1 matching over 7 bases. J gave up 11 bases and V 5 bases, and 11 bases lay outside the gene matches. There are 13 residues in the CDR3. Germline V lookup: CDR1 SGHVS, CDR2 FNYEAQ. CDR3 protein: CASSPGTAREQYF. Written as DNA, the CDR3 is TGTGCCAGCAGCCCGGGGACAGCAAGAGAGCAGTACTTC. Variable domain in full (rest from reference TRBV7-6 and TRBJ2-5): GAGVSQSPRYKVTKRGQDVALRCDPISGHVSLYWYRQALGQGPEFLTYFNYEAQQDKSGLPNDRFSAERPEGSISTLTIQRTEQRDSAMYRCASSPGTAREQYFGPGTRLLVL.

This clonotype was seen a handful of times. This sequence joins TRBV5-1 and TRBJ2-7; D call uncertain. The CDR3 loop spans 16 amino acids. The germline V gene has CDR1 SGHRS and CDR2 YFSETQ. Trimming left V 3 bases short and J 9 bases short, with 25 bases between. Here the CDR3 reads CASSSGDDHLTARQYF. CDR3 sequence (DNA): TGCGCCAGCAGCTCGGGCGACGATCACCTGACGGCTCGGCAGTACTTC. The entire variable domain, with the rest obtained from reference TRBV5-1 and TRBJ2-7, is as follows: KAGVTQTPRYLIKTRGQQVTLSCSPISGHRSVSWYQQTPGQGLQFLFEYFSETQRNKGNFPGRFSGRQFSNSRSEMNVSTLELGDSALYLCASSSGDDHLTARQYFGPGTRLTVT.

CDR3 amino acids: CAWSAGQRQETQYF. The CDR3 DNA sequence: TGTGCCTGGAGTGCGGGACAGAGGCAAGAGACCCAGTACTTC. V gene TRBV30 combines with J gene TRBJ2-5; 7 bases line up with TRBD1. The CDR3 totals 14 residues. The germline CDR1 and CDR2 sequences are GTSNPN and SVGIG (reference sequence). Losses at the gene ends were 1 base for V and 2 bases for J; bases not matched to a gene: 4.

As to this clonotype: The junction departs from germline at one end; a sequencing error may be responsible. The V gene is TRBV6-2 or TRBV6-3, the J gene TRBJ2-7, with TRBD1 matching over 9 bases. CDR3 size: 17 residues. The germline V gene encodes CDR1 MNHEY and CDR2 SVGEGT. CDR3 nucleotides: TGTGCCAGCGGTTACGACATAGACAGGGGGTACGACTACGAGCAGTACTTC. Translation gives CASGYDIDRGYDYEQYF.

The chain is built from TRBV5-4 and TRBJ2-1; 14 nucleotides line up with TRBD2. The V segment lost 0 bases and the J segment 3 bases; nucleotides outside the gene matches: 5. Per the germline V gene, CDR1 is SGHNT and CDR2 is YYREEE (reference sequence). This CDR3 has 18 residues. The CDR3 sequence: CASSLGGTSGRIYNEQFF. In DNA, the CDR3 is TGTGCCAGCAGCTTGGGGGGGACTAGCGGGAGAATCTACAATGAGCAGTTCTTC.

CDR3 nucleotides: TGTGCCAGCAGCTCCGGGGGCGACGTCCGGAATGAGCAGTTCTTC. Translating it yields CASSSGGDVRNEQFF. The chain links TRBV9 to TRBJ2-1; D possibly matches TRBD1 or TRBD2 (6 bases each). The CDR3 length is 15 residues. Germline values: CDR1 SGDLS, CDR2 YYNGEE. Deletions cut 4 bases from V and 7 bases from J, with 18 bases between.

This chain connects TRBV28 to TRBJ2-3; D unclear. CDR1 is MDHEN, CDR2 SYDVKM, per germline. Trimming removed 6 bases from V and 8 bases from J, with 12 bases in between. CDR3 length: 12 residues. This CDR3 reads CASSAALSTQYF. CDR3 DNA: TGTGCCAGCAGCGCTGCTTTAAGTACGCAGTATTTT.

Regarding this clonotype: A single base separates this from a much larger clone, so it may be a read error. CDR3 coding DNA: TGTGCCAGCAGGGTACAGGGTGTTTACGTGAACACTAAAGCTTTCTTT. Translating it yields CASRVQGVYVNTKAFF. The genes are TRBV28 and TRBJ1-1, with D tentatively TRBD1 (6 bases). Germline CDR1 MDHEN, CDR2 SYDVKM. This CDR3 region has 16 residues.

The chain recombines TRBV4-3 with TRBJ2-1; D tentatively reads TRBD1 or TRBD2 (5 bases each). This CDR3 comprises 15 residues. Trimming pared 5 bases from V and 4 bases from J, leaving 15 bases between. Germline CDR1 LGHNA, CDR2 YSLEER. The CDR3: CASSNFRDPYNEQFF. CDR3 nucleotides: TGCGCCAGCAGCAACTTCCGGGACCCTTACAATGAGCAGTTCTTC.

The rearrangement joins TRBV29-1 to TRBJ1-2; D may be TRBD1 (6 bases). Trimming stripped 3 bases from V and 5 bases from J, with 13 bases between. This CDR3 contains 13 residues. CDR1 is SQVTM, CDR2 ANQGSEA, per germline. DNA of the CDR3: TGCAGCGTTGATCGCCGAACAGGGTATGGCTACACCTTC. Amino acids: CSVDRRTGYGYTF.

This chain links TRBV20-1 with TRBJ2-3; D possibly matches TRBD1 or TRBD2 (5 bases each). Germline V gives CDR1 DFQATT, CDR2 SNEGSKA (reference sequence). This CDR3 contains 15 residues. V was shortened by 0 bases and J by 4 bases, with 14 bases between the two germline ends. Here the CDR3 reads CSARDHGGYSDTQYF. In DNA, the CDR3 is TGCAGTGCTAGAGATCATGGGGGTTACTCAGATACGCAGTATTTT.

In the case of this clonotype: One base away lies a much larger clone, so this may be a sequencing read error. The gene calls are TRBV7-2 and TRBJ2-3; D unresolved. V was pared by 4 bases and J by 0 bases, with 14 bases between. Looked up from germline, CDR1 is SGHTA and CDR2 is FQGNSA. The CDR3 runs 16 residues. This chain's CDR3 is CASSSAHVASTDTQYF. The CDR3 nucleotides are TGTGCCAGCAGCTCCGCGCACGTGGCAAGCACAGATACGCAGTATTTT.